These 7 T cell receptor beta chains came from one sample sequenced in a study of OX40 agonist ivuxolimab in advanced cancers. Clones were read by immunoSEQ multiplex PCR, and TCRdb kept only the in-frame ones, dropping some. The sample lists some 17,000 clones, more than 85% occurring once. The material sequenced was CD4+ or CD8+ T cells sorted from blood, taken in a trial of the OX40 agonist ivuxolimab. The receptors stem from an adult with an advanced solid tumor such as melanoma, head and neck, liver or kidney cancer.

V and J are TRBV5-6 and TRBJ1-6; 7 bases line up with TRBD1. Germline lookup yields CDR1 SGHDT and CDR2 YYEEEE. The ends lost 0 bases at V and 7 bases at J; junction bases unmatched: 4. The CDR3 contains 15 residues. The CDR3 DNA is TGTGCCAGCAGCTTGGGAGGGGGCTCGAATTCACCCCTCCACTTT. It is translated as CASSLGGGSNSPLHF. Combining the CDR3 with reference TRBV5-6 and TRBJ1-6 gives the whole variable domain DAGVTQSPTHLIKTRGQQVTLRCSPKSGHDTVSWYQQALGQGPQFIFQYYEEEERQRGNFPDRFSGHQFPNYSSELNVNALLLGDSALYLCASSLGGGSNSPLHFGNGTRLTVT.

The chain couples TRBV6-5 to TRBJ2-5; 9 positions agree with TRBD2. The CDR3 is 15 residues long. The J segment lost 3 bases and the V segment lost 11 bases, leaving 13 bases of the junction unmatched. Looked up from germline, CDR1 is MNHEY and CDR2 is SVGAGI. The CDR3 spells CAVDPGTSWEETQYF. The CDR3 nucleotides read TGTGCCGTTGACCCCGGGACTAGCTGGGAAGAGACCCAGTACTTC.

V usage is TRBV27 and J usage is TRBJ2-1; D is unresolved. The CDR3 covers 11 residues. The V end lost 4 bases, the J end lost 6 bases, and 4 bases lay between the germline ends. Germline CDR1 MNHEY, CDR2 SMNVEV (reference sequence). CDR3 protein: CASSWINEQFF. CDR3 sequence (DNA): TGTGCCAGCAGTTGGATCAATGAGCAGTTCTTC.

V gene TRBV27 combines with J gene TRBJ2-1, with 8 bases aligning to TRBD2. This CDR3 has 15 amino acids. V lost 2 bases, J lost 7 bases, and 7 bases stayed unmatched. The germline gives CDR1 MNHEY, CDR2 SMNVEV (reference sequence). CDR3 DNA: TGTGCCAGCAGTTTAACCGGGGGGGGGATAAATGAGCAGTTCTTC. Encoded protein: CASSLTGGGINEQFF.

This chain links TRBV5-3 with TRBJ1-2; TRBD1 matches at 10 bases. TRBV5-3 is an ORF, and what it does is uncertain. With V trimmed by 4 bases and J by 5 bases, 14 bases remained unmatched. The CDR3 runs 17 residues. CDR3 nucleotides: TGTGCCAGAAGCCAGACCGGGACAGGGGTTGTGGATTATGGCTACACCTTC. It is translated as CARSQTGTGVVDYGYTF.

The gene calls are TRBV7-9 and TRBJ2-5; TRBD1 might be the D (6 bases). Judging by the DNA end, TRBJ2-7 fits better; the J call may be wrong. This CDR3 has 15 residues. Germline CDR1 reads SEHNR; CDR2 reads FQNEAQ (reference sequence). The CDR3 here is CASAATGHDSYEQYF. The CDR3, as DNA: TGTGCCAGCGCCGCGACAGGACACGATTCCTACGAGCAGTACTTC.

The CDR3, as DNA: TGTGCCAGCTCACCAGACGACCCGGGGGGCCAAGAGACCCAGTACTTC. It codes for CASSPDDPGGQETQYF. The chain couples TRBV18 to TRBJ2-5, with 7 bases fitting TRBD2. This CDR3 comprises 16 residues. V lost 2 bases, J lost 1 base, and 7 bases stayed unmatched. Germline V CDR1 and CDR2: KGHSH, LQKENI.